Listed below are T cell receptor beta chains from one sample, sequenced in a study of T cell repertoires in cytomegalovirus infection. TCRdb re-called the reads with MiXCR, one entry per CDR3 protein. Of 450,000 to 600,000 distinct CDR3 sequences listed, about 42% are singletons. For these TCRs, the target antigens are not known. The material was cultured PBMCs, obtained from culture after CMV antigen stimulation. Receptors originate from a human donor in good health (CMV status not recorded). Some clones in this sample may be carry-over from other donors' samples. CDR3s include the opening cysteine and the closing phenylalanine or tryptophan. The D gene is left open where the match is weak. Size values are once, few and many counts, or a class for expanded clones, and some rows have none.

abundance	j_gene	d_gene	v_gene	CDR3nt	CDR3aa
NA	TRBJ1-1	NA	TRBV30	TGTGCCTGCGACCACTTACTGAACACTGAAGCTTTCTTT	CACDHLLNTEAFF
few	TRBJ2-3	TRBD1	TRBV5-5	TGTGCCAGCAGCACACGGACAGGAGCCCGCACAGATACGCAGTATTTT	CASSTRTGARTDTQYF
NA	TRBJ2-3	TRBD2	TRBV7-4	TGTGCCAGCAGCAGTCCGGGACTAGCGGGTGTAACTAGCACAGATACGCAGTATTTT	CASSSPGLAGVTSTDTQYF
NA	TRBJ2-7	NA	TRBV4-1	TGTGCCAGCAGCTCCCTGGAGTCTCCCAACTCCTACGAGCAGTACTTC	CASSSLESPNSYEQYF
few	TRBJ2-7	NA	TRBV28	TGTGCCAGCAGCAGAACAGGGCTCAGCTCCTACGAGCAGTACTTC	CASSRTGLSSYEQYF
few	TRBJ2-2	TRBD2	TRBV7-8	TGTGCCAGCAGCCCCAGCTTTGGCGGGGGGGCGGTCACCGGGGAGCTGTTTTTT	CASSPSFGGGAVTGELFF
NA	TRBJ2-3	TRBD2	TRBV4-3	TGCGCCAGCAGCCAAGATAGGAGTAGCGGGAGGGCCGGGGATACGCAGTATTTT	CASSQDRSSGRAGDTQYF
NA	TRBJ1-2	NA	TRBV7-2	TGTGCCAGCAGCTCCACGGGGGGGGGGTACGGAGGCTACACCTTC	CASSSTGGGYGGYTF
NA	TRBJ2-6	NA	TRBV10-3	TGTGCCATCAGTGACTCTGGGGCCAACGTCCTGACTTTC	CAISDSGANVLTF
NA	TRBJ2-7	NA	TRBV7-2	TGTGCCAGCAGCATTGGGGTGGAGAAGTACTTC	CASSIGVEKYF
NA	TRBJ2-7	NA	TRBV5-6	TGTGCCAGCAGACGGGGGGCAGGGAACTACGAGCAGTACTTC	CASRRGAGNYEQYF
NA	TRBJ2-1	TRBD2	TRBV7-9	TGTGCCAGCAGCTTATTAGCGGGGGGGCCCAATGAGCAGTTCTTC	CASSLLAGGPNEQFF
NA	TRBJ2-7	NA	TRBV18	TGTGCCAGCTCACCAGGTAGAATCTACGAGCAGTACTTC	CASSPGRIYEQYF
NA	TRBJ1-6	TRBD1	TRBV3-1	TGTGCCAGCAGCAGACAGGGTCCACAAAATTCACCCCTCCACTTT	CASSRQGPQNSPLHF
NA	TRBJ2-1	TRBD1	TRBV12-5	TGTGCTAGTGGTTTGGTACTCGGCCAGGGGGTGACATTTCAGTTCTTC	CASGLVLGQGVTFQFF
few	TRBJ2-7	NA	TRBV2	TGTGCCAGCAAATGGGACCTACGCCCCTACGAGCAGTACTTC	CASKWDLRPYEQYF
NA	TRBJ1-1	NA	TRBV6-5	TGTGCCAGCAAAACAGGAGGGGGTCAGGGGAACACTGAAGCTTTCTTT	CASKTGGGQGNTEAFF
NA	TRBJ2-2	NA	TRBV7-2	TGTGCCAGCAGCCAAAGGGACCCCCGGGTCGCCGGGGAGCTGTTTTTT	CASSQRDPRVAGELFF
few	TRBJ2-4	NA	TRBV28	TGTGCCAGCAGTTTAGCAAGAAACATTCAGTACTTC	CASSLARNIQYF
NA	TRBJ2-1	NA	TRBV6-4	TGTGCCAGCAGTGACCGCTGGAGCTCCTACAATGAGCAGTTCTTC	CASSDRWSSYNEQFF
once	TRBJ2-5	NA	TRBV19	TGTGCCAGTAGGGGCGGGACGGCTCTGTACTTC	CASRGGTALYF
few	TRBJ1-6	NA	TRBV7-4	TGTGCCAGCAGCTTAGACAATCGACGGAGCCAAGGCTCCTATAATTCACCCCTCCACTTT	CASSLDNRRSQGSYNSPLHF
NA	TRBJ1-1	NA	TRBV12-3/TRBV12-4	TGTGCCAGCAGTTTAAGAGGAGAGGGTCTTGAAGCTTTCTTT	CASSLRGEGLEAFF
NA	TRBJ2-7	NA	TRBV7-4	TGTGCCAGCAGCTTAGCGTACCTCGCGTCCAGGCCCTACGAGCAGTACTTC	CASSLAYLASRPYEQYF
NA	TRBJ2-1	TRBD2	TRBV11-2	TGTGCCAGCAGCCCGGGGGGTTGGGGCAATGAGCAGTTCTTC	CASSPGGWGNEQFF
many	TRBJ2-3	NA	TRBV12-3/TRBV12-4	TGTGCCAGCAGCCCCACAGATACGCAGTATTTT	CASSPTDTQYF
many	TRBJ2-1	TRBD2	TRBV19	TGTGCCAGCAGCATCGGGGGGTACAATGAGCAGTTCTTC	CASSIGGYNEQFF
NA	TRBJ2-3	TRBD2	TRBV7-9	TGTGCCAGCAGCTTAACTAGCGGGAACACAGATACGCAGTATTTT	CASSLTSGNTDTQYF
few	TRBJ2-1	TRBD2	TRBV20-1	TGCAGTGCTTCAGAGAGCGCTAGCGGGAGGAATGAGCAGTTCTTC	CSASESASGRNEQFF
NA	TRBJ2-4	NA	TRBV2	TGTGCCAGCAGTGAGGCTCGGGGGATTGGCAAAAACATTCAGTACTTC	CASSEARGIGKNIQYF
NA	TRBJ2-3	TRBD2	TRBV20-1	TGCAGTGCTAGAGATCCCGCTAGCGGGGTAACAGATACGCAGTATTTT	CSARDPASGVTDTQYF
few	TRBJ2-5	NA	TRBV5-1	TGCGCCAGCAGCTTCCGCCTCCGATCGGAAGAGACCCAGTACTTC	CASSFRLRSEETQYF
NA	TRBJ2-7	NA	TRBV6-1	TGTGCCAGCACCCGACACAGCGGGACAGAAGTCTACGAGCAGTACTTC	CASTRHSGTEVYEQYF
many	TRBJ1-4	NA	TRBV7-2	TGTGCCAGCAGCTTAGATCGGCCTTTGGATGAAAAACTGTTTTTT	CASSLDRPLDEKLFF
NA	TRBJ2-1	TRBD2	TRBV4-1	TGCGCCAGCAGCCAAGATGTACTAGCGGGAGGGCCGAGCTCCTACAATGAGCAGTTCTTC	CASSQDVLAGGPSSYNEQFF
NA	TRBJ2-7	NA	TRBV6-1	TGTGCCAGCAGTTTCGGGGAACCCTTAGAGCAGTACTTC	CASSFGEPLEQYF
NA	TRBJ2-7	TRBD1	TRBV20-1	TGCAGTGCTAGAGGCCAGGGGGCCTACGAGCAGTACTTC	CSARGQGAYEQYF
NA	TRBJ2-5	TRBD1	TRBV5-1	TGCGCCAGCAGCCCACCGACAGGGATTCAAGAGACCCAGTACTTC	CASSPPTGIQETQYF
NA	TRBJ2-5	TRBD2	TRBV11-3	TGTGCCAGCACCCCCCCTTTAGCGGGAGTCGGAGAGACCCAGTACTTC	CASTPPLAGVGETQYF
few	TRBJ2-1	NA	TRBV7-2	TGTGCCAGCAGCATGACAGGTGAGAGCTCCTACAATGAGCAGTTCTTC	CASSMTGESSYNEQFF
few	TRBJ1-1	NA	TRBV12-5	TGTGCTAGTGGCCCGTCCAGTTCGAGAACTGAAGCTTTCTTT	CASGPSSSRTEAFF
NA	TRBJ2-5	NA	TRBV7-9	TGTGCCAGCAGCCCTCCGCCGGGCCAAGAGACCCAGTACTTC	CASSPPPGQETQYF
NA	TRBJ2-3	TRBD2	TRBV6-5	TGTGCCACCCGGGGGGTTCTCGCGCAGTATTTT	CATRGVLAQYF
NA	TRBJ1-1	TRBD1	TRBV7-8	TGTGCCAGCAGCTTAGGGACAGGGGTGAACACTGAAGCTCTCTTT	CASSLGTGVNTEALF
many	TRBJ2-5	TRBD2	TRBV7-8	TGTGCCAGCAGCCTAGGAGGGCTAGCGGGTGTGGAGACCCAGTACTTC	CASSLGGLAGVETQYF
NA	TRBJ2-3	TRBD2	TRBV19	TGTGCCAGTAGACCCCGGCGAGGACTAGCGGGATATAGCACAGATACGCAGTATTTT	CASRPRRGLAGYSTDTQYF
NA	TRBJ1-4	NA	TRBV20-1	TGCAGTGCCATAGAGCGTTTGGCTAATGAAAAACTGTTTTTT	CSAIERLANEKLFF
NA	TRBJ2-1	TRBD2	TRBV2	TGTGCCAGCACTGAAGGGAGGGGTGTAAATGAGCAGTTCTTC	CASTEGRGVNEQFF
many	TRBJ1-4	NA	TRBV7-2	TGTGCCAGCAGACGCCACCAAGCAACTAATGAAAAACTGTTTTTT	CASRRHQATNEKLFF
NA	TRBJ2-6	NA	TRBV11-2	TGTGCCAGCAGCTTGCAGGGTGACGGGGCCAACGTCCTGACTTTC	CASSLQGDGANVLTF
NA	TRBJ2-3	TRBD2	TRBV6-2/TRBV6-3	TGTGCCAGCAGTGTAGCGGGGGGGCCCACAGATACGCAGTATTTT	CASSVAGGPTDTQYF
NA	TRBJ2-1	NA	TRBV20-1	TGCAGTGCTAGCGAGGCCCCATACAATGAGCAGTTCTTC	CSASEAPYNEQFF
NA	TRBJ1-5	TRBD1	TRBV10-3	TGTGCCATCAGTGAGTCTCGGCGGGAACAGGGGCTCCCCCAGCATTTT	CAISESRREQGLPQHF
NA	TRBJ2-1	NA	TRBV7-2	TGTGCCAGCAGCGCCGACGTTAGCTCCTACAATGAGCAGTTCTTC	CASSADVSSYNEQFF
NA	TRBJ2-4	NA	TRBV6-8	TGTGCCAGCAGTGAAAGGGGAAACATTCAGTACTTC	CASSERGNIQYF